This note documents a single T cell receptor beta chain sequence. This sample stems from a study of blood T cell repertoires in COVID-19. The wider study: Sites in the United States, Italy and Spain provided acute and convalescent COVID-19 samples.

Per the authors' pipeline: Using reference gene primer amplification, nucleated cell counts were estimated. Clones were read by immunoSEQ multiplex PCR, and TCRdb kept only the in-frame ones, dropping some. D and trimming come from the DNA, and the V and J calls and clone size come from that table. The sample contains tens of thousands of clones, more than 70% of which appear only once. The germline gives CDR1 KGHSH, CDR2 LQKENI. V shed 3 bases and J shed 0 bases, with 12 bases lying between them. The CDR3 runs 16 residues. The sequence was obtained from a man aged 45-60 years with active COVID-19. The sample was peripheral blood. The rearrangement links TRBV18 to TRBJ1-5; D not resolved. As DNA, the CDR3 is TGTGCCAGCTCACCGCAAAGAGGGTTTAGCAATCAGCCCCAGCATTTT. This encodes CASSPQRGFSNQPQHF.